This section outlines one T cell receptor beta chain sequence together with its context. Its matching antigen is unknown. The entry originates in a study of CD8+CD57+ T cells in acquired aplastic anemia. Study-wide context: The study obtained 11 million or so reads on average for CD4+ cells from healthy donors. Whole-study findings and limits: Patients and healthy controls showed no significant CD8+ Simpson's diversity difference.

The use of genomic DNA as template underpinned the TCR beta VDJ and CDR3 profiling. A single record per CDR3 protein comes from TCRdb applying MiXCR to the reads. The sample lists about 420,000 distinct CDR3 sequences, roughly 64% occurring once. Germline assignment: CDR1 LGHDT and CDR2 YNNKEL (reference sequence). The CDR3 runs 17 residues. V dropped 5 bases and J dropped 0 bases, with 18 bases sitting between them. Material for sequencing was sorted CD4+, CD8+, or CD8+CD57+ T cells (not recorded which) from PBMCs. The clonotype was recovered from a human donor in good health, serving as a control. The gene calls are TRBV3-1 and TRBJ2-3; tentative D call: TRBD2 (5 bases). The CDR3 DNA reads TGTGCCAGCAGCGCGGACTTCACAGATACAAGCACAGATACGCAGTATTTT. Its protein is CASSADFTDTSTDTQYF.